This TCR beta chain originates from a study of blood T cell repertoires in COVID-19. Across the whole study: Sources were T cells, B-cell-depleted T cells, or PBMCs; the material itself was cDNA or gDNA.

The CDR3 covers 15 residues. Trimming at V came to 4 bases and at J to 2 bases, leaving 6 bases not matched to a gene. Per the germline V gene, CDR1 is LNHDA and CDR2 is SQIVND (reference sequence). Original data processing: Estimates of nucleated cell counts were drawn from the amplification of reference gene primers. Measured with immunoSEQ multiplex PCR; TCRdb has only the in-frame clones, and not every one. For V, J and clone size, that table is used; D and trimming come from the DNA. The sample shows fewer than 300,000 clones, approximately 90% of them seen only once. Clinical history reported by participants formed the basis on which cohorts were assigned. The table lists this clone with a count of one.

Input material: PBMCs or T cells enriched from blood (not recorded which). The receptor was isolated from a woman aged 40 to 50 with acute COVID-19. V is TRBV19 and J is TRBJ2-7; 9 positions match TRBD1. This CDR3 reads CASSTAGTGTYEQYF. Written as DNA, the CDR3 is TGTGCCAGTAGTACCGCCGGGACAGGGACCTACGAGCAGTACTTC.